The rows below give T cell receptor beta chains drawn from one sample of a study of OX40 agonist ivuxolimab in advanced cancers. The repertoire was sequenced with immunoSEQ multiplex PCR; TCRdb's copy has only in-frame clones and lacks some. The sample records tens of thousands of clones, 88% being singletons. The sample in question was CD4+ or CD8+ T cells sorted from blood, obtained in a trial of the OX40 agonist ivuxolimab. All receptors come from an adult with an advanced solid tumor such as melanoma, head and neck, liver or kidney cancer. Both conserved end residues are part of each CDR3. Fields, in order: V gene, J gene, D gene, CDR3 protein. D genes are given only for firm matches.

v_gene: TRBV11-2
j_gene: TRBJ2-1
d_gene: TRBD2
CDR3aa: CASSLRVPSGDSYNEQFF

v_gene: TRBV11-3
j_gene: TRBJ1-2
d_gene: -
CDR3aa: CASSLSEGRSYTF

v_gene: TRBV7-2
j_gene: TRBJ2-3
d_gene: TRBD2
CDR3aa: CASSRRLAGPSTDTQYF

v_gene: TRBV7-2
j_gene: TRBJ1-5
d_gene: TRBD1
CDR3aa: CASSEQGRDQPQHF

v_gene: TRBV7-9
j_gene: TRBJ2-5
d_gene: TRBD2
CDR3aa: CASSLWLGLASQETQYF

v_gene: TRBV4-1
j_gene: TRBJ2-1
d_gene: TRBD2
CDR3aa: CASSQGGLAGGPYNEQFF

v_gene: TRBV29-1
j_gene: TRBJ2-1
d_gene: -
CDR3aa: CSAGVIDEQFF

v_gene: TRBV7-9
j_gene: TRBJ1-3
d_gene: -
CDR3aa: CASSPNQGNLMFLGNTIYF

v_gene: TRBV6-4
j_gene: TRBJ2-5
d_gene: -
CDR3aa: CASSGERETQYF

v_gene: TRBV2
j_gene: TRBJ2-5
d_gene: -
CDR3aa: CASREETQYF

v_gene: TRBV7-9
j_gene: TRBJ1-2
d_gene: -
CDR3aa: CASSWSGTPLETGYTF

v_gene: TRBV5-6
j_gene: TRBJ2-7
d_gene: -
CDR3aa: CASSNYRDLYEQYF

v_gene: TRBV28
j_gene: TRBJ1-1
d_gene: -
CDR3aa: CASSHGADRRAFF

v_gene: TRBV10-3
j_gene: TRBJ1-2
d_gene: -
CDR3aa: CAISEVDSYGYTF

v_gene: TRBV19
j_gene: TRBJ1-1
d_gene: -
CDR3aa: CASSVARGLNTEAFF

v_gene: TRBV5-4
j_gene: TRBJ2-6
d_gene: -
CDR3aa: CASSLQGGAISGANVLTF

v_gene: TRBV7-8
j_gene: TRBJ2-3
d_gene: TRBD1
CDR3aa: CASSLGFGTGLYF

v_gene: TRBV6-6
j_gene: TRBJ2-5
d_gene: -
CDR3aa: CASRTTGTDFLGTQYF

v_gene: TRBV5-4
j_gene: TRBJ2-6
d_gene: -
CDR3aa: CASSLLETGANVLTF

v_gene: TRBV10-3
j_gene: TRBJ2-1
d_gene: TRBD2
CDR3aa: CAIAQLAGGNNEQFF

v_gene: TRBV2
j_gene: TRBJ2-6
d_gene: -
CDR3aa: CANRRGEGANVLTF

v_gene: TRBV28
j_gene: TRBJ2-4
d_gene: -
CDR3aa: CATYPGPVNKNIQYF

v_gene: TRBV6-1
j_gene: TRBJ2-1
d_gene: -
CDR3aa: CASSPRLNEQFF

v_gene: TRBV18
j_gene: TRBJ2-6
d_gene: -
CDR3aa: CASSPGAGTPGANVLTF

v_gene: TRBV19
j_gene: TRBJ1-3
d_gene: -
CDR3aa: CATRTAGNTIYF

v_gene: TRBV7-2
j_gene: TRBJ2-3
d_gene: -
CDR3aa: CASSPVADTQYF

v_gene: TRBV10-3
j_gene: TRBJ1-4
d_gene: TRBD1
CDR3aa: CAIAGGRGEKLFF

v_gene: TRBV7-9
j_gene: TRBJ2-3
d_gene: -
CDR3aa: CASQDISTDTQYF

v_gene: TRBV5-4
j_gene: TRBJ2-7
d_gene: -
CDR3aa: CASSGEYEQYF

v_gene: TRBV7-9
j_gene: TRBJ1-3
d_gene: -
CDR3aa: CARDSNSGNTIYF

v_gene: TRBV5-1
j_gene: TRBJ2-7
d_gene: -
CDR3aa: CASSEGGAGPTYEQYF

v_gene: TRBV7-9
j_gene: TRBJ1-1
d_gene: TRBD1
CDR3aa: CASSTQGADTEAFF

v_gene: TRBV5-1
j_gene: TRBJ2-3
d_gene: TRBD1
CDR3aa: CASSGGQFTDTQYF

v_gene: TRBV28
j_gene: TRBJ2-5
d_gene: -
CDR3aa: CASSPPNQGGETQYF

v_gene: TRBV21-1
j_gene: TRBJ2-4
d_gene: -
CDR3aa: CASSKGDWTGPGENIQYF

v_gene: TRBV5-1
j_gene: TRBJ2-5
d_gene: TRBD2
CDR3aa: CASSWGVGASGTETQYF

v_gene: TRBV10-3
j_gene: TRBJ2-1
d_gene: -
CDR3aa: CAISGVSAGSSYNEQFF

v_gene: TRBV23-1
j_gene: TRBJ2-7
d_gene: TRBD1
CDR3aa: CASSQRAGGSYEQYF

v_gene: TRBV6-6
j_gene: TRBJ1-6
d_gene: -
CDR3aa: CASSFDANANSPLHF

v_gene: TRBV9
j_gene: TRBJ1-3
d_gene: -
CDR3aa: CASSVEGTFSGNTIYF

v_gene: TRBV7-9
j_gene: TRBJ2-3
d_gene: TRBD2
CDR3aa: CASTGLGPTDTQYF

v_gene: TRBV9
j_gene: TRBJ2-7
d_gene: TRBD2
CDR3aa: CASSPGLAGAGSYEQYF

v_gene: TRBV28
j_gene: TRBJ2-5
d_gene: TRBD1
CDR3aa: CASSLGGSQETQYF

v_gene: TRBV5-1
j_gene: TRBJ2-6
d_gene: -
CDR3aa: CASSPGPYSGANVLTF

v_gene: TRBV10-3
j_gene: TRBJ1-1
d_gene: TRBD1
CDR3aa: CAIRGQGGDTEAFF

v_gene: TRBV19
j_gene: TRBJ2-7
d_gene: TRBD1
CDR3aa: CASSIEYRGYEQYF

v_gene: TRBV19
j_gene: TRBJ1-1
d_gene: -
CDR3aa: CASSGAGIGNTEAFF

v_gene: TRBV7-2
j_gene: TRBJ2-5
d_gene: TRBD1
CDR3aa: CASSPRRQGKETQYF